Following are 5 T cell receptor beta chains from one sample sequenced in a study of vaccination and CD4 T cells after COVID-19. These receptors' targets are unknown. The assay that was used to sequence DNA from cultured CD4+ T cells was the Oncomine TCR Beta short-read assay. TCRdb reprocessed the PCR reads with MiXCR, giving one entry per CDR3 protein. The table has about 15,000 distinct CDR3 sequences, approximately 73% seen once. The sample's treatment: roughly nine-day PBMC culture with coronavirus spike peptide pools or control peptides (ViraFEST assay). Material for sequencing was CD4+ T cells from blood, cultured in vitro. Receptor source: a human donor who had recovered from COVID-19.

The gene calls are TRBV20-1 and TRBJ1-2, with D perhaps TRBD1 (5 bases). V lost 6 bases and J 6 bases, leaving 23 bases between the germline ends. The CDR3 extends over 15 amino acids. Germline lookup yields CDR1 DFQATT and CDR2 SNEGSKA (reference sequence). The CDR3 sequence: CSAEGAGTRANGYTF. The CDR3 DNA follows: TGCAGTGCCGAGGGTGCGGGGACCCGAGCCAATGGCTACACCTTC.

The V call is TRBV20-1, the J call TRBJ1-5; D remains ambiguous. The germline V and J ends were trimmed by 4 bases and 1 base, with 8 bases remaining between them. The CDR3 runs to 13 residues. The germline V gene encodes CDR1 DFQATT and CDR2 SNEGSKA (reference sequence). The CDR3 spells CSAKQPSNQPQHF. CDR3 nucleotides: TGCAGTGCTAAACAGCCAAGCAATCAGCCCCAGCATTTT.

The J gene is TRBJ1-1, the V gene TRBV6-1; the match to TRBD1 covers 10 bases. Germline CDR1 and CDR2: MNHNS and SASEGT. The V and J ends lost 7 bases and 5 bases, in that order; junction bases with no gene match: 10. This CDR3 region has 15 residues. CDR3 residues: CASTFTGQGVTEAFF. CDR3 coding DNA: TGTGCCAGCACCTTTACCGGACAGGGGGTGACTGAAGCTTTCTTT.

The rearrangement links TRBV20-1 to TRBJ1-2; 7 positions match TRBD1. With V trimmed by 6 bases and J by 5 bases, 9 bases remained unmatched. The CDR3 contains 13 residues. Looked up from germline, CDR1 is DFQATT and CDR2 is SNEGSKA (reference sequence). CDR3 coding DNA: TGCAGTGCAACTAGACAGGGAAGGTATGGCTACACCTTC. This encodes CSATRQGRYGYTF.

The CDR3 loop reads CSARGDRDTEAFF. DNA of the CDR3: TGCAGTGCTAGAGGGGACAGGGACACTGAAGCTTTCTTT. V usage is TRBV20-1 and J usage is TRBJ1-1; 9 bases are a match to TRBD1. The CDR3 length is 13 residues. Looked up from germline, CDR1 is DFQATT and CDR2 is SNEGSKA (reference sequence). V trimming: 1 base; J trimming: 3 bases; junction bases outside the gene matches: 0.